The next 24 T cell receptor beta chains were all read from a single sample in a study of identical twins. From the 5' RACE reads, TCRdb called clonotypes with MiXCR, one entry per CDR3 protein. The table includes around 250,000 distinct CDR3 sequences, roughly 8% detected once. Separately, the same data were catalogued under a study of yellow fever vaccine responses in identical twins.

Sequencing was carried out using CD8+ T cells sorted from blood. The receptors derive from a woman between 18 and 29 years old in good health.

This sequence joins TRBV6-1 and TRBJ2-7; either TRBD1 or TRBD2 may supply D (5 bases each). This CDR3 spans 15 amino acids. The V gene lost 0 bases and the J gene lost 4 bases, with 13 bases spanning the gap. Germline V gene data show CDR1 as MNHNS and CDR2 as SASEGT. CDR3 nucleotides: TGTGCCAGCAGTGAAGCCACAGGAACGGGATACGAGCAGTACTTC. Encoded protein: CASSEATGTGYEQYF.

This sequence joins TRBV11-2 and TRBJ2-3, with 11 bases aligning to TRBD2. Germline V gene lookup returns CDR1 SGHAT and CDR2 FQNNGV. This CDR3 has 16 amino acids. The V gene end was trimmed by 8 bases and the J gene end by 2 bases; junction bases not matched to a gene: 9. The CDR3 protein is CASCETSGNPTDTQYF. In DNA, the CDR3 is TGTGCCAGCTGTGAGACTAGCGGGAACCCCACAGATACGCAGTATTTT. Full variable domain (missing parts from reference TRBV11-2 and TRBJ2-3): EAGVAQSPRYKIIEKRQSVAFWCNPISGHATLYWYQQILGQGPKLLIQFQNNGVVDDSQLPKDRFSAERLKGVDSTLKIQPAKLEDSAVYLCASCETSGNPTDTQYFGPGTRLTVL.

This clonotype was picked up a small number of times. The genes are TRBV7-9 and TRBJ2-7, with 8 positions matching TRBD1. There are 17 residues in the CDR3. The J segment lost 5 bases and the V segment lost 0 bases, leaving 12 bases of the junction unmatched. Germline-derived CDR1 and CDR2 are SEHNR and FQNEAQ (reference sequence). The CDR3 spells CASSLAGTGPFPHEQYF. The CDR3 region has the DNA TGTGCCAGCAGCTTAGCGGGGACAGGACCTTTCCCACACGAGCAGTACTTC. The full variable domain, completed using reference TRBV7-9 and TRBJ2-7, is DTGVSQNPRHKITKRGQNVTFRCDPISEHNRLYWYRQTLGQGPEFLTYFQNEAQLEKSRLLSDRFSAERPKGSFSTLEIQRTEQGDSAMYLCASSLAGTGPFPHEQYFGPGTRLTVT.

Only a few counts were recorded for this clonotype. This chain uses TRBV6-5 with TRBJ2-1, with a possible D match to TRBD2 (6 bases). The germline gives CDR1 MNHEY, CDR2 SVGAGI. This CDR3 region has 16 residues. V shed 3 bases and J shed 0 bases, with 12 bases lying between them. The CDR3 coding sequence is TGTGCCAGCAGTTATCCCTACGGGAGCTCCTACAATGAGCAGTTCTTC. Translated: CASSYPYGSSYNEQFF.

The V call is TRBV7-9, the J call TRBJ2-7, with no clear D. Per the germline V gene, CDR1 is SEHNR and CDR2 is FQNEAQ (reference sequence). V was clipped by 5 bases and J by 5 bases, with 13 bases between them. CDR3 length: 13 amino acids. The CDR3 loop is CASSHARTDEQYF. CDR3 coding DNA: TGTGCCAGCAGCCACGCAAGGACGGACGAGCAGTACTTC.

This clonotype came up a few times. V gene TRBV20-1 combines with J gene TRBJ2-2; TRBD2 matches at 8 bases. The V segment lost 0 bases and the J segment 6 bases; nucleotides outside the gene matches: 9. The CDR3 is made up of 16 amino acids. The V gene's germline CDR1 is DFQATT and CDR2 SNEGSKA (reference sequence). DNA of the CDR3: TGCAGTGCTAGAGATTTTCGAGCGGGAGCCCCCGGGGAGCTGTTTTTT. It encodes CSARDFRAGAPGELFF.

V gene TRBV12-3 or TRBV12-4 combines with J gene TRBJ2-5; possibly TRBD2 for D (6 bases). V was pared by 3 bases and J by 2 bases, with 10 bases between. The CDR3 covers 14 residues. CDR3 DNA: TGTGCCAGCAGTTTGGAAGGGAGGCAAGAGACCCAGTACTTC. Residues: CASSLEGRQETQYF.

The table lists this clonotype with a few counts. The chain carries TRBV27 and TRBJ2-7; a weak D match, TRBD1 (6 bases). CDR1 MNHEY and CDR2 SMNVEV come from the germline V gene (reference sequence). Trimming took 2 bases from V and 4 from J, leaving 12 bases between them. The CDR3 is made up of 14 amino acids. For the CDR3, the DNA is TGTGCCAGCAGTTTACAGGGCAGGGGTTACGAGCAGTACTTC. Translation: CASSLQGRGYEQYF.

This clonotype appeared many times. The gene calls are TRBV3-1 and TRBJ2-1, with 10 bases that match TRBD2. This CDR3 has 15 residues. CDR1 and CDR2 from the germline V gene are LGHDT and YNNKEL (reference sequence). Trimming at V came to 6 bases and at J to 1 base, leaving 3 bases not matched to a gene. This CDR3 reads CASRLAGVSYNEQFF. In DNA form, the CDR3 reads TGTGCCAGCAGGCTAGCGGGGGTATCCTACAATGAGCAGTTCTTC.

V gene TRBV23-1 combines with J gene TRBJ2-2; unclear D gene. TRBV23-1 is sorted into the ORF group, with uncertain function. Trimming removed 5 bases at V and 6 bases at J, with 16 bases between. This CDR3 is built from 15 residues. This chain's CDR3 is CASSLKTPKPGELFF. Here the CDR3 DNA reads TGCGCCAGCAGTTTGAAAACCCCTAAACCCGGGGAGCTGTTTTTT.

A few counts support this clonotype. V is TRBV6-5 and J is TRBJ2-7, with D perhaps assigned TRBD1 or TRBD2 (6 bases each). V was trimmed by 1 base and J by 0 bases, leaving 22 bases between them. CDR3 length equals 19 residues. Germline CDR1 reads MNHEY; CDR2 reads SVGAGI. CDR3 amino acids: CASSYWAGGHPSASYEQYF. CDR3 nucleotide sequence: TGTGCCAGCAGTTACTGGGCCGGGGGCCACCCGAGCGCCTCCTACGAGCAGTACTTC.

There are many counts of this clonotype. The CDR3 loop reads CSARDFRTGGLDEQYF. The CDR3 nucleotides read TGCAGTGCTAGAGATTTTAGGACAGGGGGCCTAGACGAGCAGTACTTC. V usage is TRBV20-1 and J usage is TRBJ2-7; TRBD1 matches 11 bases. V shed 0 bases and J 5 bases; nucleotides not matched to a gene: 9. The length of the CDR3 is 16 residues. Germline V gene sequence: CDR1 DFQATT, CDR2 SNEGSKA (reference sequence).

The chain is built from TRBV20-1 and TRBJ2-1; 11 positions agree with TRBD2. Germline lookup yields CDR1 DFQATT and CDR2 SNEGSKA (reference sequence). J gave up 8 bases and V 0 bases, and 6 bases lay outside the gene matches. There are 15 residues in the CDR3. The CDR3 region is CSARDRLAGRDEQFF. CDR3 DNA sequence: TGCAGTGCTAGAGACAGACTAGCGGGGAGGGATGAGCAGTTCTTC.

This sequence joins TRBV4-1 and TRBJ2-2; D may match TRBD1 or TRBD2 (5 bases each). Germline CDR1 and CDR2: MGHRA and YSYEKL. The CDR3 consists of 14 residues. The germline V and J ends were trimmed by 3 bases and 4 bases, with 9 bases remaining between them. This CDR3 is CASSHPGTTGELFF. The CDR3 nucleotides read TGCGCCAGCAGCCACCCAGGGACCACCGGGGAGCTGTTTTTT.

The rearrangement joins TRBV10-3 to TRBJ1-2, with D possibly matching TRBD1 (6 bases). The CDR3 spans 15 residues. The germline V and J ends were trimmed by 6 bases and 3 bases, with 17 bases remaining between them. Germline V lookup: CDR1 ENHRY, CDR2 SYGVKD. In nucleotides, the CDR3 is TGTGCCATCAGGTCGGCGGAGGGGGGTCACTATGGCTACACCTTC. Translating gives CAIRSAEGGHYGYTF.

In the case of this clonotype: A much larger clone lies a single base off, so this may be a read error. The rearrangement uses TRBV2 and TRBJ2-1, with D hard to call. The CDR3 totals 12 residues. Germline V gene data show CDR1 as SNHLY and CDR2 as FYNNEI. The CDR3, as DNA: TGTGCCAGCACGTTCAGCCTATCTGAGAAGTTCTTC. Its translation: CASTFSLSEKFF.

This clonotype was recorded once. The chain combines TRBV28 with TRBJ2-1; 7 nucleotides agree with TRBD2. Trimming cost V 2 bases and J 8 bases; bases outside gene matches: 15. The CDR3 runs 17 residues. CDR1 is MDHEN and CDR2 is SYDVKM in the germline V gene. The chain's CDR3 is CASSLGFVDGGSDEQFF. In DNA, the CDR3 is TGTGCCAGCAGTTTAGGTTTTGTGGACGGGGGGTCGGATGAGCAGTTCTTC. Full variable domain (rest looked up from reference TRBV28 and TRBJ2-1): DVKVTQSSRYLVKRTGEKVFLECVQDMDHENMFWYRQDPGLGLRLIYFSYDVKMKEKGDIPEGYSVSREKKERFSLILESASTNQTSMYLCASSLGFVDGGSDEQFFGPGTRLTVL.

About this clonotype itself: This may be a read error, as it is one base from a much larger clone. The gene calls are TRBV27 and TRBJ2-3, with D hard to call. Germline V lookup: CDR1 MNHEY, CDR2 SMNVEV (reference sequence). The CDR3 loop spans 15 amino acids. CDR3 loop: CVSSFRRTSTDTQYF. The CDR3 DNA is TGTGTCAGCAGTTTTAGGAGAACTAGCACAGATACGCAGTATTTT.

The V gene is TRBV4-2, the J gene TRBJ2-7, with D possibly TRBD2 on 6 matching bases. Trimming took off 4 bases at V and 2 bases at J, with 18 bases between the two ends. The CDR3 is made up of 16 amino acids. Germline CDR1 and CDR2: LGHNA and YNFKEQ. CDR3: CASSPRVSGEPYEQYF. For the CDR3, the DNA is TGTGCCAGCAGCCCCCGCGTCTCGGGAGAACCCTACGAGCAGTACTTC.

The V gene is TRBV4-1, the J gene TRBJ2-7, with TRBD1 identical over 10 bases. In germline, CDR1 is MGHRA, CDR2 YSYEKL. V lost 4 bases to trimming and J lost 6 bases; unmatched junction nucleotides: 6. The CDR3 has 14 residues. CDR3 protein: CASSPRDRGPEQYF. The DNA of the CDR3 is TGCGCCAGCAGCCCGCGGGACAGGGGACCCGAGCAGTACTTC.

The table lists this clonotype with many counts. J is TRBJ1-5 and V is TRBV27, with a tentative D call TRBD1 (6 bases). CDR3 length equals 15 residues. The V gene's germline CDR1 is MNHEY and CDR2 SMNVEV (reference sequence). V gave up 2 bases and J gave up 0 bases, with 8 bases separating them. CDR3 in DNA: TGTGCCAGCAGTTTAGGACAGTATAGCAATCAGCCCCAGCATTTT. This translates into CASSLGQYSNQPQHF.

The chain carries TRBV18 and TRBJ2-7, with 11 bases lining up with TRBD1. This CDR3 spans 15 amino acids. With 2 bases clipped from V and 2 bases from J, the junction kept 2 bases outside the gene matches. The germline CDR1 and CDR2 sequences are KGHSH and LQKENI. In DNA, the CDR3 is TGTGCCAGCTCACCAGGGACAGGGGGAACCTACGAGCAGTACTTC. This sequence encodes CASSPGTGGTYEQYF.

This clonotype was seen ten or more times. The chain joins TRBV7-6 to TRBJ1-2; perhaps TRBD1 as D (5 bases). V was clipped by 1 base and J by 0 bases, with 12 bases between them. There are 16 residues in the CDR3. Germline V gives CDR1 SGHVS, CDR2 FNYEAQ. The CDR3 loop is CASSLEPDISNYGYTF. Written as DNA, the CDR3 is TGTGCCAGCAGCTTAGAGCCGGACATATCTAACTATGGCTACACCTTC. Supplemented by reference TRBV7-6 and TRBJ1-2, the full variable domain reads GAGVSQSPRYKVTKRGQDVALRCDPISGHVSLYWYRQALGQGPEFLTYFNYEAQQDKSGLPNDRFSAERPEGSISTLTIQRTEQRDSAMYRCASSLEPDISNYGYTFGSGTRLTVV.

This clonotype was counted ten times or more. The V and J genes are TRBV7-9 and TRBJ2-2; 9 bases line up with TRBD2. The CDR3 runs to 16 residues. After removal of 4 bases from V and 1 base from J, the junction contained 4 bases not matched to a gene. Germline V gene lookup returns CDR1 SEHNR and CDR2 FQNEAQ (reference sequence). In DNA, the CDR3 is TGTGCCAGCAGCTCCTTAGCGGGGGAGAACACCGGGGAGCTGTTTTTT. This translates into CASSSLAGENTGELFF.